The present T cell receptor beta chain was sequenced within a study of blood T cell repertoires in COVID-19. The germline CDR1 and CDR2 sequences are SGHNT and YYREEE (reference sequence). The CDR3 runs to 13 residues. Between the trimmed V and J ends, which lost 3 bases and 11 bases, there was a span of 17 bases. Sequenced by immunoSEQ multiplex PCR; TCRdb stores in-frame clones only, minus some. The top ten clones hold 6% to 7% of a sample with roughly 250,000 clones, approximately 86% of them seen once. Sequencing was done on a sample of PBMCs or T cells enriched from blood (not recorded which). The source is a woman in her 30s with acute COVID-19. This chain links TRBV5-4 with TRBJ1-1; D call uncertain. The CDR3 loop reads CASSYFLRGEAFF. CDR3 in DNA: TGTGCCAGCAGCTACTTCTTACGGGGTGAGGCTTTCTTT.